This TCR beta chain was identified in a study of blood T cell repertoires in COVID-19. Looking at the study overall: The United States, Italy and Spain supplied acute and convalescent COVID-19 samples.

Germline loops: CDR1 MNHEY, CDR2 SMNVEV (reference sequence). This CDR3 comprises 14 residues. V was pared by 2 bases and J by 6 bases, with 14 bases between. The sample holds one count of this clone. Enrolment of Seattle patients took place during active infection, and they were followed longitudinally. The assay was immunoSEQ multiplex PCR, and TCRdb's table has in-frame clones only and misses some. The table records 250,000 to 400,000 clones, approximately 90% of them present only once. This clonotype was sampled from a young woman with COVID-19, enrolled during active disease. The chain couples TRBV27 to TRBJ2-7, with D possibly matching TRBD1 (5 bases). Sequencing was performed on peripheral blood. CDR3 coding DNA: TGTGCCAGCAGTTTAAGACGGGCAGGGTCCGAGCAGTACTTC. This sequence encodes CASSLRRAGSEQYF.